This T cell receptor beta chain originates from a study of identical twins. The germline CDR1 and CDR2 sequences are SQVTM and ANQGSEA. This CDR3 has 14 residues. Trimming removed 6 bases from V and 7 bases from J; junction bases left unmatched: 4. Unique molecular identifiers were in the cDNA, with template-switch universal primer binding. TCRdb re-derived calls from the 5' RACE reads in MiXCR, one entry per CDR3 protein. Among about 570,000 distinct CDR3 sequences, more than 9% were seen once, and the ten largest hold under 3%. The same data also went into a second study, on yellow fever vaccine responses in identical twins.

The chain couples TRBV29-1 to TRBJ2-4, with TRBD2 matching 15 bases. The sequence came from a woman between 18 and 29 years old in good health. The sample was PBMCs. CDR3 region: CSVGLAGGVNIQYF. The CDR3 nucleotides read TGCAGCGTGGGACTAGCGGGGGGTGTGAACATTCAGTACTTC.